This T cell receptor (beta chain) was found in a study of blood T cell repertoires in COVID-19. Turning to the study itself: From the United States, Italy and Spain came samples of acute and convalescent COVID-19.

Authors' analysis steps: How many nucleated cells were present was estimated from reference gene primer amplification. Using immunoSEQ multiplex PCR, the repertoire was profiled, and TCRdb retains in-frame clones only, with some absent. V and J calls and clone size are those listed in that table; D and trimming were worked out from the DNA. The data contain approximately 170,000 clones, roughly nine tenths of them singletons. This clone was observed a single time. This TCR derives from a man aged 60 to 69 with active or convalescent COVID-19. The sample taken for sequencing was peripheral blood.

CDR3 sequence (DNA): TGTGCCAGCAGCCGCTCCCCCGGGACAGGGGGGGAAAAACTGTTTTTT. Amino acids: CASSRSPGTGGEKLFF. The rearrangement links TRBV7-9 to TRBJ1-4; 11 bases are a match to TRBD1. The ends lost 5 bases at V and 8 bases at J; junction bases unmatched: 10. Germline V gene sequence: CDR1 SEHNR, CDR2 FQNEAQ (reference sequence). CDR3 length: 16 residues.